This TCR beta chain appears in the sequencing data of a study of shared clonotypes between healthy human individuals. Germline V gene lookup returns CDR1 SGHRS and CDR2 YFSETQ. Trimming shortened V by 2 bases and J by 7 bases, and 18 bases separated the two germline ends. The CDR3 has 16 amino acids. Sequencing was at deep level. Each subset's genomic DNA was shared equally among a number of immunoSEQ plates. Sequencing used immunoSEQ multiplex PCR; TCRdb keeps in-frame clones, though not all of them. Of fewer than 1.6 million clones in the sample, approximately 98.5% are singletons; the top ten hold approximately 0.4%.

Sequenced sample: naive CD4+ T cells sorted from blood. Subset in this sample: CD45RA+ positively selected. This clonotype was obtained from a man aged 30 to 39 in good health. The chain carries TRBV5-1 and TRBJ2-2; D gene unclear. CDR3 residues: CASSFPAVQGGGELFF. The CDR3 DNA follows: TGCGCCAGCAGCTTCCCCGCAGTCCAAGGTGGCGGGGAGCTGTTTTTT.